This T cell receptor beta chain was captured in a study of blood T cell repertoires in COVID-19. Study context: Sources were T cells, B-cell-depleted T cells, or PBMCs; the material itself was cDNA or gDNA.

V was pared by 4 bases and J by 4 bases, with 4 bases of the junction left unmatched. The CDR3 is 14 residues long. Germline lookup yields CDR1 SGHRS and CDR2 YFSETQ. Clones were read by immunoSEQ multiplex PCR, and TCRdb kept only the in-frame ones, dropping some. Here the sample spans about 130,000 clones, about 86% being singletons. Participants, roughly 18 to 90 years old, spanned more than 20 US areas. Two negative PCRs, clearance, or symptom resolution had been documented for recovered Cohort 3 donors. This clonotype originated in a middle-aged man who had recovered from COVID-19. V and J are TRBV5-1 and TRBJ2-1, with TRBD2 identical over 8 bases. Sequencing used PBMCs or T cells enriched from blood (not recorded which). The CDR3 loop is CASSMTSEYNEQFF. For the CDR3, the DNA is TGCGCCAGCAGCATGACTAGCGAATACAATGAGCAGTTCTTC.